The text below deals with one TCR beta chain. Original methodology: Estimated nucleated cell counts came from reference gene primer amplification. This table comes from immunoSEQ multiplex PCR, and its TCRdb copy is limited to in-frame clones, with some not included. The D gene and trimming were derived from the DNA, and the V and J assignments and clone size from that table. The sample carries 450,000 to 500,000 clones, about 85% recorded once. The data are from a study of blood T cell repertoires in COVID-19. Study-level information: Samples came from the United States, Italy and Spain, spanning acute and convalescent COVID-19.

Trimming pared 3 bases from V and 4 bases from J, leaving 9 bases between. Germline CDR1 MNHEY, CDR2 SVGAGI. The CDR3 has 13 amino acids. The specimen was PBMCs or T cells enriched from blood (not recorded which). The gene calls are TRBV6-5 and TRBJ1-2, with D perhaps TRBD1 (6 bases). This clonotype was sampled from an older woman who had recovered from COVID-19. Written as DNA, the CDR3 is TGTGCCAGCAGTTATGGGGGCCTCTATGGCTACACCTTC. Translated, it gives CASSYGGLYGYTF.